The table lists the clone carrying this TCR beta chain with many counts. The antigen is undetermined. The sample originates from a study of Graves' ophthalmopathy and Graves' hyperthyroidism. Overall study findings and caveats: The authors also found most expanded thyroid clonotypes above 0.001 frequency in blood.

The evidence that diagnosis relied on was clinical symptoms, serum thyroxine, TRAb, thyroid ultrasound and orbital computed tomography. Amplification targeted the TCR beta CDR3 regions, with RNA transcripts as the source material. RT-PCR in the first round used HTBI primers; a second-round multiplex PCR followed. One entry per CDR3 protein results from TCRdb running MiXCR on the multiplex PCR reads. Of approximately 1.2 million distinct CDR3 sequences listed, roughly 35% are singletons. The clonotype was recovered from an adult man with Graves' hyperthyroidism. Material: peripheral blood or thyroid tissue (not recorded which).

The CDR3 loop is CASSRGGGREEKLFF. CDR3 DNA: TGTGCCAGCAGCCGCGGGGGGGGCCGGGAGGAAAAACTGTTTTTT. The V and J genes are TRBV11-2 and TRBJ1-4, with D perhaps TRBD1 (6 bases). The CDR3 consists of 15 residues. The germline gives CDR1 SGHAT, CDR2 FQNNGV. The V end was cut by 5 bases, the J end by 8 bases, with 18 bases between.